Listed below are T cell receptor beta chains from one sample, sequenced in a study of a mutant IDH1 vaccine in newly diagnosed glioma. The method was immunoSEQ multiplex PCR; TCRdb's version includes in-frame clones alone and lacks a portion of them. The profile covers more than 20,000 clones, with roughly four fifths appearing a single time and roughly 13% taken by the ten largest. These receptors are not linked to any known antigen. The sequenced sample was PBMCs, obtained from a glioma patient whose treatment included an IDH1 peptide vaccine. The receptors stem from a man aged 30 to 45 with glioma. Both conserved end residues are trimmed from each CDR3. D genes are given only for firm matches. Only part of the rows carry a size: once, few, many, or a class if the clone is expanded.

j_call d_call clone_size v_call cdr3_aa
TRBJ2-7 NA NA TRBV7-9 ASSPDRSSYEQY
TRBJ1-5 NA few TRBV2 ASSLQGSNQPQH
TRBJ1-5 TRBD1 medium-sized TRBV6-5 ASRDRENQPQH
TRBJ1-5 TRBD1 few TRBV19 ATRTGGASNQPQH
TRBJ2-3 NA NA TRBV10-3 AISESVGTDTQY
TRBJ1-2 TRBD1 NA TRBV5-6 ASSLFTGDGYT
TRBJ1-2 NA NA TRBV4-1 ASSQERLGGYGYT
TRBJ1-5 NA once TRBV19 ASRGEVRQPQH
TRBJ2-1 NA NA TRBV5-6 ASSLVPGSSYNEQF
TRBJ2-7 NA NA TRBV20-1 SAINYEQY
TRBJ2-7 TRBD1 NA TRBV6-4 ASRERDSSNYEQY
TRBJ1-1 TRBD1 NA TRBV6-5 ASSYRGPNTEAF
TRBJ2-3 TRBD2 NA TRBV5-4 ASSSGLAGREGNTQY
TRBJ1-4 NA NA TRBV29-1 SVVRWSRNEKLF
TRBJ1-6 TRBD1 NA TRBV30 AWSSRWDRSSYNSPLH
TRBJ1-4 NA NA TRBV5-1 ASSSTAGDGEKLF
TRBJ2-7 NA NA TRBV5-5 ASSFSGLGSQY
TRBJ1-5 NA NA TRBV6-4 ASSQGISQPQH
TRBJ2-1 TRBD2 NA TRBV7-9 ASSVGRTQNNEQF
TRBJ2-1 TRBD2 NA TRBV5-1 ASSLVQSGDYSNEQF
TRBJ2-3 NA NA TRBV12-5 ASDQTGGTDTQY
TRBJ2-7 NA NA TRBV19 ASSIDAELPNYEQY
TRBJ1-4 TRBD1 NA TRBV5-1 ASKQGALATNEKLF
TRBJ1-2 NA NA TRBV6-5 ASSWAGVYNYGYT
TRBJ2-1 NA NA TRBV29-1 SVDLSRIVYNEQF
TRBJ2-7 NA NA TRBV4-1 ASSQEWSGYEQY
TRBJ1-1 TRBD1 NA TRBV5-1 ASSSGTGNTEAF
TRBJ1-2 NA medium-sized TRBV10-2 ASSEDLNYGYT
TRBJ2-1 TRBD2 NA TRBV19 ATRTSGRGNEQF
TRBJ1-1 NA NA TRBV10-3 AISGGRQGRTGNTEAF
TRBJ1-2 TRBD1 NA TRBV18 ASSLLDRPYGYT
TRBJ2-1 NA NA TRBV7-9 ASSLEAGRSEQF
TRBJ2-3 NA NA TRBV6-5 ASRTHFSTDTQY
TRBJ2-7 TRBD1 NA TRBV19 ASSIRQGSTYEQY
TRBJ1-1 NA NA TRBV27 ASSLKVSNTEAF
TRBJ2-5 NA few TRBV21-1 ASSKGLDLTETQY
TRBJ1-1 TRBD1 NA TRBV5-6 ASSLQGQVLEAF
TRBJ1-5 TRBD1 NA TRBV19 ASSETGKVNQPQH
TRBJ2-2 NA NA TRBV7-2 ATLPQTANTGELF
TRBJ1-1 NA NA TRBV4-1 ASSQVGGNTEAF
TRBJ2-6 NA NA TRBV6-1 ASSGGGSAQSRANVLT
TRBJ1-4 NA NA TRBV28 ASSLGGGENEKLF
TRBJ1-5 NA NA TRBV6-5 ASSYRGNQPQH
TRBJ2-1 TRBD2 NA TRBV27 ASSSQGTSGRREQF
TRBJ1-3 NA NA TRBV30 AWSPDSSGNTIY
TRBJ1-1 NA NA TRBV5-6 ASSSGWTNTEAF
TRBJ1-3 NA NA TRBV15 ATSRSRRPISGNTIY
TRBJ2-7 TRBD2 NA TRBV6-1 ASSRSGPGHEQY
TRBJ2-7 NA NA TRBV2 ASSELAASSGEQY
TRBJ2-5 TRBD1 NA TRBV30 AWSVGRGRLETQY
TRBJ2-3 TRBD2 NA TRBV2 ASTRLAGRTDTQY
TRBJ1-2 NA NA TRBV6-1 ASSVTDNYGYT
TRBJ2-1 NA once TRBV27 ASTPVGSTEQF
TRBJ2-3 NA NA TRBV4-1 ASSLPRLSSTDTQY
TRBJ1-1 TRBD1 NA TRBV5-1 ASSLGDREMNTEAF
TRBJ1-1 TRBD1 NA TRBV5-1 ASSGGTGMYDTEAF